Presented here are 10 T cell receptor beta chains from one specimen sequenced in a study of monozygotic twins with inflammatory bowel disease. TCRdb reprocessed the 5' RACE reads and reports one entry per CDR3 protein, with no DNA. This repertoire includes over 110,000 distinct CDR3 sequences. The sample taken for sequencing was blood. The receptor set was obtained from a human donor with ulcerative colitis or Crohn's disease, or a healthy co-twin of an affected twin (not recorded which).

The CDR3 protein is CASSQARDQEKLFF. The V gene is TRBV4-2, the J gene TRBJ1-4. The CDR3 totals 14 residues. Germline V gene sequence: CDR1 LGHNA, CDR2 YNFKEQ.

This CDR3 reads CAISETGAANSPLHF. V usage is TRBV10-3 and J usage is TRBJ1-6; with no DNA, the TCRdb D assignment of TRBD1 cannot be verified. The CDR3 extends over 15 amino acids. The germline gives CDR1 ENHRY, CDR2 SYGVKD.

The CDR3 spells CASTGFSGGAGTQYF. J is TRBJ2-3 and V is TRBV6-1; as DNA is missing, the TRBD2 call by TCRdb cannot be tested. This CDR3 is 15 amino acids long. Looked up from germline, CDR1 is MNHNS and CDR2 is SASEGT.

The chain joins TRBV7-2 to TRBJ1-5; the TCRdb call, TRBD1, lacks DNA for checking. The CDR3 extends over 16 amino acids. The V gene's germline CDR1 is SGHTA and CDR2 FQGNSA. The CDR3 reads CASSPETKGGNQPQHF.

This chain links TRBV6-1 with TRBJ2-7; TCRdb calls TRBD1, which cannot be checked without DNA. The CDR3 is made up of 15 amino acids. Germline assignment: CDR1 MNHNS and CDR2 SASEGT. The CDR3 loop is CASSEGRGLSYEQYF.

The rearrangement links TRBV7-2 to TRBJ1-2. Germline V gene sequence: CDR1 SGHTA, CDR2 FQGNSA. This CDR3 is 14 amino acids long. CDR3: CASSLAASIYGYTF.

The V gene is TRBV7-2, the J gene TRBJ1-6. The CDR3 runs 13 residues. Germline lookup yields CDR1 SGHTA and CDR2 FQGNSA. CDR3 sequence: CASSLVANSPLHF.

The genes are TRBV11-1 and TRBJ2-3; TCRdb's D call of TRBD1 is untestable without DNA. The CDR3 is 19 amino acids. Germline CDR1 reads SGHAT; CDR2 reads FQDESV (reference sequence). The CDR3: CASSSRQGSSFTHRDTQYF.

The chain combines TRBV11-2 with TRBJ2-2; the TCRdb call, TRBD1, lacks DNA for checking. The germline CDR1 and CDR2 sequences are SGHAT and FQNNGV. CDR3 length equals 15 residues. CDR3 amino acids: CASSPLTGNTGELFF.

The J gene is TRBJ2-3, the V gene TRBV7-2. CDR1 SGHTA and CDR2 FQGNSA come from the germline V gene. CDR3 length: 13 residues. This CDR3 is CASSLGYTDTQYF.